This record covers a single T cell receptor beta chain. What it recognizes is unknown. Some clones are missing from TCRdb's copy, which holds only in-frame ones; the method was immunoSEQ multiplex PCR. The table has 340,000 or so clones, roughly 93% seen once; the top ten hold 5% to 7%. This specimen comes from a study of brain T cells in children with intractable seizures. Study-level points and caveats: Pre-surgery blood may have been undersampled, hiding some clones. HCMV serostatus was not known, and viral specificity came from CDR3 similarity only.

Time point denoted: blood from clinic visit 5 months post-surgery; TSC patient then seizure free. Surgery cases with the highest brain T cell transcript signatures were chosen for sequencing. Pre-surgery treatment included at least one anti-epileptic drug. The V and J ends lost 6 bases and 7 bases, in that order; junction bases with no gene match: 0. The CDR3 covers 11 residues. Per the germline V gene, CDR1 is SNHLY and CDR2 is FYNNEI. Specimen: peripheral blood, collected around 5 months after surgery. The chain is built from TRBV2 and TRBJ1-2; 9 bases are a match to TRBD1. The origin of this receptor is a boy under two years old with tuberous sclerosis and intractable seizures. This CDR3 is CASRQGAGYTF. CDR3 bases: TGTGCCAGCAGACAGGGGGCTGGCTACACCTTC.